The 3 T cell receptor beta chains below all came from one sample that was sequenced in a study of blood T cell repertoires in COVID-19. TCRdb's copy holds only in-frame clones and misses some; the assay was immunoSEQ multiplex PCR. The data contain some 140,000 clones, about 90% of them singletons. Specimen: peripheral blood. These receptors all come from a man aged 45-65 years with acute or convalescent COVID-19.

V is TRBV7-3 and J is TRBJ2-7, with 9 bases matching TRBD2. The CDR3 is 14 residues long. V was clipped by 5 bases and J by 2 bases; unmatched bases: 4. Germline values: CDR1 SGHTA, CDR2 FQGTGA. CDR3 amino acids: CASSPTSGTYEQYF. The CDR3 nucleotides are TGTGCCAGCAGCCCGACTAGCGGAACCTACGAGCAGTACTTC.

This chain uses TRBV7-3 with TRBJ2-3; 7 nucleotides line up with TRBD1. The junction had 7 bases not matched to a gene; V was cut back by 5 bases and J by 5 bases. This CDR3 spans 14 amino acids. Germline assignment: CDR1 SGHTA and CDR2 FQGTGA. CDR3 sequence (DNA): TGTGCCAGCAGCGAAGAGGGGGCTGGAGATACGCAGTATTTT. Residues: CASSEEGAGDTQYF.

Note on this clone: Germline and junction disagree at one end, which may indicate a read error. CDR3 sequence: CASKGPPTGPNF. The CDR3 region has the DNA TGTGCCAGCAAGGGACCACCGACAGGGCCAAACTTC. This chain connects TRBV2 to TRBJ2-7; the match to TRBD1 covers 7 bases. Germline V CDR1 and CDR2: SNHLY, FYNNEI. The CDR3 consists of 12 residues.